What follows are 23 T cell receptor beta chains derived from one specimen sequenced in a study of T-cell reconstitution after alpha-beta-depleted transplantation in children. A TCRbeta library incorporating unique molecular identifiers was prepared. TCRdb fed the PCR reads into MiXCR, producing one record per CDR3 protein. This table has hundreds of thousands of distinct CDR3 sequences, 15% to 20% appearing once. The sequences come from PBMCs, mostly from graft donor cells, collected 360 days after TCRalphabeta/CD19-depleted stem cell transplant. The receptors were gathered from a boy under two years old who had a stem cell transplant for Wiskott-Aldrich syndrome, so the T cells may come from the graft donor.

The chain uses TRBV15 and TRBJ2-1; 8 bases match TRBD2. Germline CDR1 LNHNV, CDR2 YYDKDF (reference sequence). The CDR3 consists of 16 residues. The J segment lost 8 bases and the V segment lost 0 bases, leaving 9 bases of the junction unmatched. This chain's CDR3 is CATSRDGGEGQDEQFF. Written as DNA, the CDR3 is TGTGCCACCAGCAGAGACGGGGGGGAGGGCCAGGATGAGCAGTTCTTC.

The chain is built from TRBV15 and TRBJ1-4; a possible D gene is TRBD1 (6 bases). The CDR3 loop spans 15 amino acids. Germline-derived CDR1 and CDR2 are LNHNV and YYDKDF (reference sequence). V was clipped by 0 bases and J by 8 bases, with 13 bases between them. Here the CDR3 reads CATSREGGQGEKLFF. Here the CDR3 DNA reads TGTGCCACCAGCAGAGAAGGGGGGCAAGGGGAAAAACTGTTTTTT.

The V call is TRBV29-1, the J call TRBJ2-3; TRBD1 aligns across 7 bases. The CDR3 loop spans 14 amino acids. Germline assignment: CDR1 SQVTM and CDR2 ANQGSEA. Germline trimming cut 6 bases from V and 6 bases from J; bases unmatched to any gene: 12. The CDR3 loop is CSVAMTGPRDTQYF. For the CDR3, the DNA is TGCAGCGTCGCCATGACAGGGCCTAGGGATACGCAGTATTTT.

This clonotype was seen a handful of times. This chain links TRBV4-2 with TRBJ2-1; D is uncertain. Trimming left V 0 bases short and J 1 base short, with 4 bases between. Germline values: CDR1 LGHNA, CDR2 YNFKEQ. The CDR3 is 14 amino acids. CDR3 sequence (DNA): TGTGCCAGCAGCCAAGACATGTCCTACAATGAGCAGTTCTTC. Translated, it gives CASSQDMSYNEQFF.

This clonotype was observed at least ten times. V and J are TRBV12-3 or TRBV12-4 and TRBJ1-2; D ambiguous. Trimming took off 0 bases at V and 8 bases at J, with 7 bases between the two ends. The CDR3 consists of 12 residues. The CDR3 DNA is TGTGCCAGCAGTTTAGCCCTCTGGGGCTACACCTTC. Amino acids: CASSLALWGYTF.

This clonotype was seen a handful of times. J is TRBJ2-3 and V is TRBV7-2; D call uncertain. With 4 bases removed from V and 2 bases from J, the gap between germline ends came to 7 bases. The CDR3 is made up of 13 amino acids. The germline V gene has CDR1 SGHTA and CDR2 FQGNSA. Here the CDR3 DNA reads TGTGCCAGCAGCTCGGACCACACAGATACGCAGTATTTT. It encodes CASSSDHTDTQYF.

This chain links TRBV5-1 with TRBJ2-3; D possibly corresponds to TRBD1 (6 bases). Germline loops: CDR1 SGHRS, CDR2 YFSETQ. The V end was cut by 3 bases, the J end by 0 bases, with 11 bases between. The CDR3 covers 15 residues. DNA for the CDR3: TGCGCCAGCAGCTCGCGGACAGCTAGCACAGATACGCAGTATTTT. Protein: CASSSRTASTDTQYF.

The table lists this clonotype with a few counts. This chain connects TRBV5-4 to TRBJ2-7; 7 nucleotides match TRBD2. The CDR3 consists of 14 residues. Germline assignment: CDR1 SGHNT and CDR2 YYREEE (reference sequence). With 4 bases clipped from V and 4 bases from J, the junction kept 8 bases outside the gene matches. The CDR3 sequence is CASSLRAGTYEQYF. As DNA, the CDR3 is TGTGCCAGCAGCCTTAGAGCGGGGACTTACGAGCAGTACTTC.

This chain joins TRBV20-1 and TRBJ2-1; 11 bases are shared with TRBD2. Germline CDR1 reads DFQATT; CDR2 reads SNEGSKA (reference sequence). There are 14 residues in the CDR3. With V trimmed by 5 bases and J by 6 bases, 6 bases remained unmatched. As DNA, the CDR3 is TGCAGTGCTGTACTAGCGGGAGTGGGCAATGAGCAGTTCTTC. Protein sequence: CSAVLAGVGNEQFF.

This clonotype was seen a few times. The chain combines TRBV5-1 with TRBJ2-7; 9 bases are a match to TRBD2. The ends lost 0 bases at V and 2 bases at J; junction bases unmatched: 6. This CDR3 has 16 amino acids. Germline assignment: CDR1 SGHRS and CDR2 YFSETQ. The CDR3 DNA sequence: TGCGCCAGCAGCTTGGCCGGGGCTAGCGGGGCCTACGAGCAGTACTTC. Protein sequence: CASSLAGASGAYEQYF.

This clonotype was seen once. The chain uses TRBV20-1 and TRBJ2-3, with 7 positions matching TRBD2. CDR1 is DFQATT and CDR2 is SNEGSKA in the germline V gene (reference sequence). J gave up 2 bases and V 5 bases, and 4 bases lay outside the gene matches. The CDR3 loop spans 13 amino acids. The CDR3 DNA reads as TGCAGTGCTGGAAGGGACTACACAGATACGCAGTATTTT. It translates to CSAGRDYTDTQYF.

The chain links TRBV6-2 or TRBV6-3 to TRBJ2-1; 7 nucleotides agree with TRBD1. After removal of 11 bases from V and 7 bases from J, the junction contained 8 bases not matched to a gene. Germline assignment: CDR1 MNHEY and CDR2 SVGEGT. The CDR3 consists of 12 residues. CDR3 coding DNA: TGTGCCGTCTCAGGGGGAAAGAATGAGCAGTTCTTC. Translating gives CAVSGGKNEQFF.

This chain connects TRBV20-1 to TRBJ2-5; 14 bases line up with TRBD2. Germline V gives CDR1 DFQATT, CDR2 SNEGSKA (reference sequence). The CDR3 covers 16 residues. J gave up 5 bases and V 3 bases, and 8 bases lay outside the gene matches. The CDR3 here is CSASRRTSGRRETQYF. The CDR3 DNA follows: TGCAGTGCTAGCCGGCGGACTAGCGGGAGGAGGGAGACCCAGTACTTC.

The V gene is TRBV20-1, the J gene TRBJ2-3, with 9 bases matching TRBD1. The CDR3 runs to 15 residues. The ends lost 1 base at V and 0 bases at J; junction bases unmatched: 2. CDR1 is DFQATT and CDR2 is SNEGSKA in the germline V gene (reference sequence). CDR3 coding DNA: TGCAGTGCTAGAGGGACAGGGGCGAGCACAGATACGCAGTATTTT. Translation gives CSARGTGASTDTQYF.

This clonotype was recorded a few times. The rearrangement links TRBV11-2 to TRBJ2-3; no definite D call. Trimming removed 1 base from V and 7 bases from J, with 6 bases in between. The CDR3 extends over 12 amino acids. The V gene's germline CDR1 is SGHAT and CDR2 FQNNGV. The CDR3: CASSLVWYTQYF. The CDR3 DNA sequence: TGTGCCAGCAGCTTAGTGTGGTATACGCAGTATTTT.

The V call is TRBV28, the J call TRBJ2-3, with 7 bases fitting TRBD1. Germline V lookup: CDR1 MDHEN, CDR2 SYDVKM. CDR3 length: 16 residues. The J segment lost 8 bases and the V segment lost 4 bases, leaving 15 bases of the junction unmatched. CDR3: CASSSTGTDGLGTQYF. CDR3 sequence (DNA): TGTGCCAGCAGTTCAACCGGGACAGACGGCTTGGGTACGCAGTATTTT.

This chain uses TRBV27 with TRBJ1-5; D not resolved. CDR3 length equals 16 residues. Trimming pared 11 bases from V and 0 bases from J, leaving 20 bases between. Germline CDR1 and CDR2: MNHEY and SMNVEV (reference sequence). The CDR3 DNA sequence: TGTGCCTCTCAACAAGGGATGACTAGTAGCAATCAGCCCCAGCATTTT. Its translation is CASQQGMTSSNQPQHF.

The sample holds a few counts of this clonotype. At one boundary the junction diverges from the germline segment, which might be a read error. The chain uses TRBV7-2 and TRBJ1-2; TRBD1 might be the D (5 bases). The germline V gene has CDR1 SGHTA and CDR2 FQGNSA. This CDR3 is 13 amino acids long. CDR3 DNA: TGTGCCAGCAGCTTAGGGTGGGACTACGGCTACACCTTC. Translation: CASSLGWDYGYTF.

The V and J genes are TRBV24-1 and TRBJ2-3; D possibly corresponds to TRBD2 (6 bases). Germline assignment: CDR1 KGHDR and CDR2 SFDVKD. The CDR3 totals 16 residues. V shed 1 base and J shed 0 bases, with 10 bases lying between them. The CDR3: CATSDLRLGSTDTQYF. The CDR3 DNA reads as TGTGCCACCAGTGATTTACGACTAGGCAGCACAGATACGCAGTATTTT.

J is TRBJ1-1 and V is TRBV30; D might be TRBD1 (6 bases). Germline-derived CDR1 and CDR2 are GTSNPN and SVGIG (reference sequence). This CDR3 region has 12 residues. Between the trimmed V and J ends, which lost 7 bases and 0 bases, there was a span of 9 bases. The CDR3 spells CASQGMNTEAFF. The CDR3, as DNA: TGTGCCTCACAGGGCATGAACACTGAAGCTTTCTTT.

This clonotype was seen a few times. The CDR3 bases are TGTGCCACTCGAGGGGCAGGGTCCTACGAGCAGTACTTC. The encoded protein is CATRGAGSYEQYF. The V and J genes are TRBV12-3 or TRBV12-4 and TRBJ2-7; D assignment may be TRBD1 or TRBD2 (5 bases each). The CDR3 extends over 13 amino acids. V lost 10 bases to trimming and J lost 1 base, with 14 bases between them.

V is TRBV6-1 and J is TRBJ2-7, with 8 bases fitting TRBD1. Germline trimming cut 5 bases from V and 6 bases from J; bases unmatched to any gene: 6. Per germline, CDR1 MNHNS and CDR2 SASEGT. This CDR3 has 13 amino acids. CDR3 in DNA: TGTGCCAGCAGTCGGGACAGGTATGGCGAGCAGTACTTC. Protein: CASSRDRYGEQYF.

The chain uses TRBV3-1 and TRBJ2-5; TRBD1 matches at 9 bases. V dropped 4 bases and J dropped 3; count of bases not matched to a gene: 3. Looked up from germline, CDR1 is LGHDT and CDR2 is YNNKEL (reference sequence). The CDR3 runs 14 residues. As DNA, the CDR3 is TGTGCCAGCAGCCTGCGGACAGGGGAAGAGACCCAGTACTTC. Its protein is CASSLRTGEETQYF.